Below, one TCR beta chain is given with its context. As yet, its antigen is unknown. The data were taken from a study of PD-1 blockade in classical Hodgkin lymphoma. Study-level findings and limits: Diminished baseline TCR diversity has been reported in newly diagnosed patients relative to healthy donors. Only CD4+ TCR diversity, not CD8+, had risen significantly by C4D1.

This table comes from immunoSEQ multiplex PCR, and its TCRdb copy is limited to in-frame clones, with some not included. The sample holds about 38,000 clones, around 80% seen once. V dropped 3 bases and J dropped 7 bases, with 12 bases sitting between them. CDR1 LNHDA and CDR2 SQIVND come from the germline V gene (reference sequence). This CDR3 region has 13 residues. Indicated time point: cycle 4 day 1 (C4D1), after 5 to 7 weeks of nivolumab. Each patient relapsed following autologous stem cell transplantation, and prior brentuximab vedotin exposure differed. The specimen was peripheral blood mononuclear cells (PBMCs), collected before the fourth cycle of nivolumab. The chain employs TRBV19 and TRBJ1-1; D is ambiguous. The receptor's source is a human donor with classical Hodgkin lymphoma. In nucleotides, the CDR3 is TGTGCCAGTAGTATCCGGGGTTTGAATGAAGCTTTCTTT. Its protein is CASSIRGLNEAFF.